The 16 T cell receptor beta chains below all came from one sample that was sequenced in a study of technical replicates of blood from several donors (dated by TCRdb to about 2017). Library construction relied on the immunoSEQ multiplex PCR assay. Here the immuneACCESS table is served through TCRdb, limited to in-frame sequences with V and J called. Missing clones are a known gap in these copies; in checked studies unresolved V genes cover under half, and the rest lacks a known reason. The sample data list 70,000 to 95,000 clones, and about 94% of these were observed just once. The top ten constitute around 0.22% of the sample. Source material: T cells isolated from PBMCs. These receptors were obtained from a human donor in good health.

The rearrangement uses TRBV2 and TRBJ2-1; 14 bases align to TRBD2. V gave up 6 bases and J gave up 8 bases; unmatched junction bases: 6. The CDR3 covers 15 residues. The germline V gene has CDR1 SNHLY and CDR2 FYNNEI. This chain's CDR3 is CASRRTSGRLDEQFF. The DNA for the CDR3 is TGTGCCAGCAGAAGGACTAGCGGGAGGTTGGATGAGCAGTTCTTC. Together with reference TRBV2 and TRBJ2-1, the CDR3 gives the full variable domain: EPEVTQTPSHQVTQMGQEVILRCVPISNHLYFYWYRQILGQKVEFLVSFYNNEISEKSEIFDDQFSVERPDGSNFTLKIRSTKLEDSAMYFCASRRTSGRLDEQFFGPGTRLTVL.

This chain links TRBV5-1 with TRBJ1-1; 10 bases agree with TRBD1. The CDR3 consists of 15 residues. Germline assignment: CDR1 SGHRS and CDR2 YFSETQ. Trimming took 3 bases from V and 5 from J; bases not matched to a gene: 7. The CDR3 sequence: CASSSGTGVSTEAFF. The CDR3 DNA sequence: TGCGCCAGCAGCTCGGGGACAGGGGTATCGACTGAAGCTTTCTTT.

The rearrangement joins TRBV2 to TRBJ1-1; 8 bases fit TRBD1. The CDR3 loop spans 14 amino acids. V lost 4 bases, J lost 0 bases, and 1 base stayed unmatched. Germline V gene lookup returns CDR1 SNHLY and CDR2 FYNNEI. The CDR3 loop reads CASSVQGVNTEAFF. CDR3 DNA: TGTGCCAGCAGTGTACAGGGGGTGAACACTGAAGCTTTCTTT.

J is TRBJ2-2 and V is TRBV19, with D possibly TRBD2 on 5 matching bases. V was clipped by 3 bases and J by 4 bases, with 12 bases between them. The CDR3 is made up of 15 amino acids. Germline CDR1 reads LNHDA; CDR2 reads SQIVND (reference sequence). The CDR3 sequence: CASSIGGGPTGELFF. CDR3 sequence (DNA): TGTGCCAGTAGTATCGGTGGAGGCCCCACCGGGGAGCTGTTTTTT.

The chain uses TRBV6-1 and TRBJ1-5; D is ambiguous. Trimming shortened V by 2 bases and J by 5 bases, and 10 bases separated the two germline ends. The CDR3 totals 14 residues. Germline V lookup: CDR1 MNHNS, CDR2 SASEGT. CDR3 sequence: CASSEREGHQPQHF. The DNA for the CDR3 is TGTGCCAGCAGTGAACGGGAAGGGCATCAGCCCCAGCATTTT.

The CDR3 reads CATSRTGGRNTEAFF. The DNA for the CDR3 is TGTGCCACCAGCAGAACAGGGGGGAGGAACACTGAAGCTTTCTTT. The chain couples TRBV15 to TRBJ1-1; TRBD1 aligns across 8 bases. The CDR3 consists of 15 residues. Germline V gene sequence: CDR1 LNHNV, CDR2 YYDKDF (reference sequence). J lost 1 base, V lost 2 bases, and 3 bases had no gene match.

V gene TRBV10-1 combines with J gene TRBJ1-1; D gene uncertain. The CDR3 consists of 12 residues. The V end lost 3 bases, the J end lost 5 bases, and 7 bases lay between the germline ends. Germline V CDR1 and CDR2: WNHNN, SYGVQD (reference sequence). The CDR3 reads CASSDGGTEAFF. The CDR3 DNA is TGCGCCAGCAGTGACGGAGGGACTGAAGCTTTCTTT.

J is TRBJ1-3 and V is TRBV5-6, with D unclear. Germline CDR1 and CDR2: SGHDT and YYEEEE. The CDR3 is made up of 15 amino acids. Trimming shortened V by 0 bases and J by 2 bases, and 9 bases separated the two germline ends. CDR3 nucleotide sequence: TGTGCCAGCAGCTTGGAAAGGGAGCCTGGAAACACCATATATTTT. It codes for CASSLEREPGNTIYF.

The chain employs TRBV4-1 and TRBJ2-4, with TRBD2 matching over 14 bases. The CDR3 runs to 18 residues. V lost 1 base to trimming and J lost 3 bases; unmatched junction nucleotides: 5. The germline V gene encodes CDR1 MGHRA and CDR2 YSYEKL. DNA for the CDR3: TGCGCCAGCAGCCAAGTAGGACTAGCGGGGGGAAACAAAAACATTCAGTACTTC. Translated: CASSQVGLAGGNKNIQYF.

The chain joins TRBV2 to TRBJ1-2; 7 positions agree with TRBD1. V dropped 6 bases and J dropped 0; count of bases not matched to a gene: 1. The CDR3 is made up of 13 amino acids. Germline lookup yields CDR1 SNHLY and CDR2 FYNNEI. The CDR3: CASRGTANYGYTF. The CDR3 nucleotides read TGTGCCAGCAGGGGGACAGCTAACTATGGCTACACCTTC.

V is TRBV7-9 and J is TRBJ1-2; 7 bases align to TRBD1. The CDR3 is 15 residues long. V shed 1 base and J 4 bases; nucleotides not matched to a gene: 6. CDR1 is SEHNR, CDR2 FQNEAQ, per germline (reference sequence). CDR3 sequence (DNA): TGTGCCAGCAGCTTAGGGGGGACAGAGATCTATGGCTACACCTTC. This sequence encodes CASSLGGTEIYGYTF.

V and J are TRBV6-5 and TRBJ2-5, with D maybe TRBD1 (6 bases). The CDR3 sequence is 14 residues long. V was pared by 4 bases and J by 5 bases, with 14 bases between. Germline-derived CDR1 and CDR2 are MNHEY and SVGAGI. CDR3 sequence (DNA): TGTGCCAGCAGTTCCTGGGGGCAGCAGGAGACCCAGTACTTC. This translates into CASSSWGQQETQYF.

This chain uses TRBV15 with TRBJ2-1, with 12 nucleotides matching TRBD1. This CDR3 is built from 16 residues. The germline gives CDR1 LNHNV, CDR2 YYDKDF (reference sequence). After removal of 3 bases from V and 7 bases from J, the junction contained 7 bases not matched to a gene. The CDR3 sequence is CATSSNRDRGRNEQFF. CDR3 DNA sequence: TGTGCCACCAGCAGTAACCGGGACAGGGGGCGAAATGAGCAGTTCTTC.

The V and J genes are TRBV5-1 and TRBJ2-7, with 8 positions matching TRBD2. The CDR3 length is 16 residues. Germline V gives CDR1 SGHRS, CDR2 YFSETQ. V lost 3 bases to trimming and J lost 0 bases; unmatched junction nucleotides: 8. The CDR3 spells CASSWVAGTSSYEQYF. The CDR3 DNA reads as TGCGCCAGCAGCTGGGTAGCGGGGACGAGCTCCTACGAGCAGTACTTC.

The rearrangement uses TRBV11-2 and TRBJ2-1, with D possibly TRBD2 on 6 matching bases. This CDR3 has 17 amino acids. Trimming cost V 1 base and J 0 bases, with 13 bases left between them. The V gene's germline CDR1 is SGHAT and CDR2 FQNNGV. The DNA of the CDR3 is TGTGCCAGCAGCTTAGGCGGGACGGTAGGCTCCTACAATGAGCAGTTCTTC. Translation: CASSLGGTVGSYNEQFF. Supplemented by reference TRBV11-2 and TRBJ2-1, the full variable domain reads EAGVAQSPRYKIIEKRQSVAFWCNPISGHATLYWYQQILGQGPKLLIQFQNNGVVDDSQLPKDRFSAERLKGVDSTLKIQPAKLEDSAVYLCASSLGGTVGSYNEQFFGPGTRLTVL.

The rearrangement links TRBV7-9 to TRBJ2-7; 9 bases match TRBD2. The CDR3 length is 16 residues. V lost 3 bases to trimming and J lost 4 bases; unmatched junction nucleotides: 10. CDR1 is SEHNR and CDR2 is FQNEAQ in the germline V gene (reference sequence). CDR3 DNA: TGTGCCAGCAGCTTTAAGGCGGGAGGGCCAGGGTACGAGCAGTACTTC. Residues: CASSFKAGGPGYEQYF.